These T cell receptor beta chains were read from a single sample in a study of blood T cell repertoires in COVID-19. Method: immunoSEQ multiplex PCR; TCRdb's copy keeps in-frame clones and lacks some. This table has tens of thousands of clones, about nine tenths appearing once. Material: peripheral blood. Receptor source: a human donor in a cohort sampled during active COVID-19. CDR3s include the opening cysteine and the closing phenylalanine or tryptophan. The D gene is left open where the match is weak. The size of a clone is reported for some rows only, either as once, few or many, or as a class for expanded clones.

v_call	d_call	clone_size	j_call	cdr3_aa	cdr3_nt
TRBV4-3	TRBD1	-	TRBJ1-2	CASSQDRTGQYGYTF	TGCGCCAGCAGCCAAGATAGGACAGGGCAGTATGGCTACACCTTC
TRBV7-2	TRBD2	-	TRBJ2-2	CASTRWRGVGELFF	TGTGCCAGCACCCGGTGGCGGGGGGTCGGGGAGCTGTTTTTT
TRBV7-2	-	once	TRBJ1-2	CASSFSRTADYTF	TGTGCCAGCAGCTTTTCTCGGACAGCAGACTACACCTTC
TRBV6-1	TRBD1	-	TRBJ1-5	CASSEVLSGTGVISNQPQHF	TGTGCCAGCAGTGAAGTCCTCTCCGGGACAGGGGTAATCAGCAATCAGCCCCAGCATTTT
TRBV5-1	TRBD1	-	TRBJ2-3	CASDRKPGQGTDTQYF	TGCGCCAGCGACCGAAAACCGGGACAGGGAACAGATACGCAGTATTTT
TRBV30	-	-	TRBJ2-5	CAWSVTVAETQYF	TGTGCCTGGAGTGTAACCGTGGCAGAGACCCAGTACTTC
TRBV29-1	-	-	TRBJ2-5	CSVSLMVGLWESQETQYF	TGCAGCGTGTCTCTTATGGTCGGACTCTGGGAAAGCCAAGAGACCCAGTACTTC
TRBV28	-	once	TRBJ1-3	CASSGQSSGNTIYF	TGTGCCAGCAGTGGACAGAGCTCTGGAAACACCATATATTTT
TRBV19	TRBD1	-	TRBJ1-2	CASSPYVTGSLYGYTF	TGTGCCAGTAGTCCCTATGTGACAGGGTCTTTGTATGGCTACACCTTC
TRBV19	TRBD1	once	TRBJ1-1	CASKWLGGDTEAFF	TGTGCCAGTAAGTGGCTAGGGGGCGACACTGAAGCTTTCTTT
TRBV12-3/TRBV12-4	-	-	TRBJ2-1	CASNFGSYNEQFF	TGTGCCAGCAATTTCGGCTCCTACAATGAGCAGTTCTTC
TRBV30	-	-	TRBJ2-5	CAWSRWSKETQYF	TGTGCCTGGAGTAGGTGGAGTAAAGAGACCCAGTACTTC
TRBV18	TRBD1	-	TRBJ2-5	CASSTATGGIETQYF	TGTGCCAGCTCAACAGCCACAGGGGGGATTGAGACCCAGTACTTC
TRBV19	-	-	TRBJ2-5	CASSTQGGRETQYF	TGTGCCAGTAGTACCCAGGGAGGAAGGGAGACCCAGTACTTC
TRBV19	-	once	TRBJ1-3	CASSIFPVGHLNSGNTIYF	TGTGCCAGTAGTATATTCCCCGTTGGACACTTAAACTCTGGAAACACCATATATTTT
TRBV6-5	-	-	TRBJ1-1	CASRGVRSNTEAFF	TGTGCCAGCCGGGGGGTGAGGTCGAACACTGAAGCTTTCTTT
TRBV3-1/TRBV3-2	-	-	TRBJ1-2	CASSQNHRVSYGYTF	TGTGCCAGCAGCCAAAACCACAGGGTAAGCTATGGCTACACCTTC
TRBV5-1	TRBD1	-	TRBJ2-5	CASSLGTGETQYF	TGCGCCAGCAGCTTGGGGACAGGGGAGACCCAGTACTTC
TRBV11-1	-	-	TRBJ1-1	CASSSAPGGAFF	TGTGCCAGCAGCTCAGCGCCCGGAGGAGCTTTCTTT
TRBV9	-	-	TRBJ2-7	CASSVGGHGGSEQYF	TGTGCCAGCAGCGTCGGGGGCCACGGGGGGTCCGAGCAGTACTTC
TRBV14	TRBD2	-	TRBJ2-3	CASSPEGLAGFTDTQYF	TGTGCCAGCAGCCCGGAAGGACTAGCGGGGTTCACAGATACGCAGTATTTT
TRBV28	-	-	TRBJ1-2	CASSLLTVANYGYTF	TGTGCCAGCAGTTTATTGACAGTAGCTAACTATGGCTACACCTTC
TRBV3-1/TRBV3-2	-	-	TRBJ2-7	CASSPGGTLLYEQYF	TGTGCCAGCAGCCCAGGGGGGACCCTCCTCTACGAGCAGTACTTC
TRBV5-1	-	-	TRBJ1-2	CASTPGGPGYGYTF	TGCGCCAGCACCCCGGGGGGGCCGGGCTATGGCTACACCTTC
TRBV11-2	TRBD2	-	TRBJ2-1	CASSTPLGLEGGHEQFF	TGTGCCAGCAGCACCCCGCTCGGTTTAGAGGGAGGGCATGAGCAGTTCTTC
TRBV3-1/TRBV3-2	TRBD2	-	TRBJ2-3	CASSPRVLAGSDTQYF	TGTGCCAGCAGCCCCCGAGTCCTAGCGGGGTCAGATACGCAGTATTTT
TRBV5-1	TRBD2	-	TRBJ2-2	CASSLRAGGTGELFF	TGCGCCAGCAGCTTGCGGGCGGGGGGCACCGGGGAGCTGTTTTTT
TRBV9	TRBD1	-	TRBJ1-3	CASSANNRGFAGNTIYF	TGTGCCAGCAGCGCGAATAACAGGGGATTCGCTGGAAACACCATATATTTT
TRBV7-2	-	-	TRBJ1-4	CASSRRWSGFPATNEKLFF	TGTGCCAGCAGCCGGCGTTGGTCAGGGTTTCCTGCAACTAATGAAAAACTGTTTTTT
TRBV6-6	-	-	TRBJ1-2	CASSFRVDDGYTF	TGTGCCAGCAGTTTCAGGGTGGATGATGGCTACACCTTC
TRBV6-5	TRBD1	-	TRBJ1-1	CASSRGTGTTEAFF	TGTGCCAGCAGCCGCGGGACAGGGACCACTGAAGCTTTCTTT
TRBV5-1	-	-	TRBJ2-1	CASSLGESPRYNEQFF	TGCGCCAGCAGCTTGGGGGAGTCCCCCCGTTACAATGAGCAGTTCTTC
TRBV18	TRBD1	-	TRBJ1-6	CASSLDRGLNNSPLHF	TGTGCCAGCTCACTCGACAGGGGGCTCAATAATTCACCCCTCCACTTT
TRBV9	-	once	TRBJ1-1	CASSVDSMNTEAFF	TGTGCCAGCAGCGTAGACAGCATGAACACTGAAGCTTTCTTT
TRBV10-3	TRBD1	once	TRBJ1-1	CAISASRDRGLNTEAFF	TGTGCCATCAGTGCAAGCCGGGACAGGGGTCTGAACACTGAAGCTTTCTTT
TRBV5-8	TRBD1	-	TRBJ1-4	CASQAGTGLATNEKLFF	TGTGCCAGCCAAGCCGGGACAGGACTTGCAACTAATGAAAAACTGTTTTTT
TRBV5-1	TRBD1	-	TRBJ2-3	CASRGTGGTDTQYF	TGCGCCAGCCGGGGAACAGGGGGCACAGATACGCAGTATTTT
TRBV5-4	TRBD1	-	TRBJ1-2	CASSLGTGAGYTF	TGTGCCAGCAGCTTGGGGACAGGGGCTGGCTACACCTTC
TRBV19	TRBD1	-	TRBJ1-6	CASSKEGQGAAPLHF	TGTGCCAGTAGTAAGGAGGGACAGGGGGCCGCACCCCTCCACTTT
TRBV7-6	-	-	TRBJ2-3	CASSLSGDTQYF	TGTGCCAGCAGCTTATCCGGAGATACGCAGTATTTT
TRBV7-9	-	once	TRBJ1-2	CASSLTPNYGYTF	TGTGCCAGCAGCCTCACACCTAACTATGGCTACACCTTC
TRBV7-9	TRBD1	-	TRBJ1-4	CASSEGQGNEKLFF	TGTGCCAGCAGCGAGGGACAGGGGAATGAAAAACTGTTTTTT
TRBV10-2	-	-	TRBJ2-7	CASSEYIGVPYEQYF	TGCGCCAGCAGTGAGTACATAGGGGTCCCCTACGAGCAGTACTTC
TRBV9	-	-	TRBJ2-3	CASSRAGSTDTQYF	TGTGCCAGCAGCAGGGCAGGGAGCACAGATACGCAGTATTTT
TRBV3-1/TRBV3-2	-	once	TRBJ2-3	CASSTRASGSRTDTQYF	TGTGCCAGCAGCACGAGGGCAAGCGGCTCCCGCACAGATACGCAGTATTTT
TRBV9	-	-	TRBJ2-1	CASSVVGSSYNEQFF	TGTGCCAGCAGCGTAGTCGGGAGCTCCTACAATGAGCAGTTCTTC
TRBV29-1	-	-	TRBJ2-6	CSVVTEGAFRGSGANVLTF	TGCAGCGTTGTAACGGAGGGGGCCTTCAGGGGCTCTGGGGCCAACGTCCTGACTTTC
TRBV7-9	TRBD1	-	TRBJ2-2	CASSLVIGTGVTGELFF	TGTGCCAGCAGCTTAGTTATCGGGACAGGGGTCACCGGGGAGCTGTTTTTT
TRBV5-1	TRBD2	once	TRBJ2-7	CASSSGRVKDYEQYF	TGCGCCAGCAGTTCCGGGAGGGTAAAGGACTACGAGCAGTACTTC
TRBV27	TRBD2	once	TRBJ2-3	CASTSPSGSTDTQYF	TGTGCCAGCACCTCGCCTAGCGGTAGCACAGATACGCAGTATTTT